The 26 T cell receptor beta chains presented below share a single source sample, sequenced in a study of shared clonotypes between healthy human individuals. Clones were read by immunoSEQ multiplex PCR, and TCRdb kept only the in-frame ones, dropping some. The table shows 2 million to 2.5 million clones, with just under 95% occurring only once. Sequencing was carried out using naive CD4+ T cells from PBMCs. Sample subset: CD45RA+ positively selected. The source of these receptors is a man between 18 and 35 years old in good health. Some clones in this sample may be carry-over from other donors' samples.

V gene TRBV28 combines with J gene TRBJ2-7; 8 bases fit TRBD1. The CDR3 is 13 amino acids. V gave up 6 bases and J gave up 3 bases; unmatched junction bases: 4. CDR1 MDHEN and CDR2 SYDVKM come from the germline V gene. The CDR3 loop is CASSWDRSYEQYF. The CDR3 region has the DNA TGTGCCAGCAGCTGGGACAGGAGCTACGAGCAGTACTTC. Full variable domain (rest looked up from reference TRBV28 and TRBJ2-7): DVKVTQSSRYLVKRTGEKVFLECVQDMDHENMFWYRQDPGLGLRLIYFSYDVKMKEKGDIPEGYSVSREKKERFSLILESASTNQTSMYLCASSWDRSYEQYFGPGTRLTVT.

This sequence joins TRBV6-4 and TRBJ2-1; 11 nucleotides align to TRBD2. CDR3 length equals 15 residues. Trimming removed 5 bases from V and 6 bases from J; junction bases left unmatched: 6. CDR1 is MRHNA and CDR2 is SNTAGT in the germline V gene. This chain's CDR3 is CASSTRLAGPNEQFF. As DNA, the CDR3 is TGTGCCAGCAGTACCCGACTAGCGGGACCCAATGAGCAGTTCTTC.

The V gene is TRBV5-6, the J gene TRBJ2-3; D uncertain. The ends were cut back, 2 bases at V and 5 bases at J, with 6 bases in the middle. CDR1 and CDR2 from the germline V gene are SGHDT and YYEEEE. This CDR3 region has 12 residues. The CDR3 protein is CASSFIRDTQYF. The CDR3 region has the DNA TGTGCCAGCAGCTTTATCCGAGATACGCAGTATTTT.

In its sample, this clone was seen a few times. At the DNA level, this CDR3 is encoded by other sequences in the same sample as well. The chain links TRBV18 to TRBJ2-7, with 7 bases lining up with TRBD2. The J segment lost 2 bases and the V segment lost 0 bases, leaving 1 base of the junction unmatched. Germline CDR1 and CDR2: KGHSH and LQKENI. The CDR3 has 14 amino acids. Written as DNA, the CDR3 is TGTGCCAGCTCACCACCGGGACTACCCTACGAGCAGTACTTC. This encodes CASSPPGLPYEQYF.

This sequence joins TRBV7-2 and TRBJ1-2; 10 bases are shared with TRBD1. The CDR3 consists of 15 residues. Unmatched junction bases numbered 6, after V lost 3 bases and J lost 5 bases. Germline CDR1 reads SGHTA; CDR2 reads FQGNSA. DNA of the CDR3: TGTGCCAGCAGCTTTATCCCGGGACAGGGGTATGGCTACACCTTC. Its translation is CASSFIPGQGYGYTF.

The chain is built from TRBV19 and TRBJ2-1, with TRBD1 as a possible D gene (6 bases). The CDR3 contains 14 residues. Germline V gives CDR1 LNHDA, CDR2 SQIVND (reference sequence). V shed 3 bases and J shed 6 bases, with 12 bases lying between them. The CDR3 spells CASSIFQGFNEQFF. CDR3 nucleotide sequence: TGTGCCAGTAGTATTTTTCAGGGGTTCAATGAGCAGTTCTTC.

This clone appeared a few times. This chain joins TRBV20-1 and TRBJ1-1; perhaps TRBD1 as D (5 bases). Germline-derived CDR1 and CDR2 are DFQATT and SNEGSKA (reference sequence). The ends were cut back, 3 bases at V and 13 bases at J, with 15 bases in the middle. The CDR3 extends over 11 amino acids. Here the CDR3 reads CSARGRDPGFF. CDR3 nucleotide sequence: TGCAGTGCTAGGGGGCGGGACCCGGGTTTCTTT.

The chain carries TRBV9 and TRBJ2-3, with no clear D. Germline assignment: CDR1 SGDLS and CDR2 YYNGEE. The CDR3 length is 15 residues. The ends were cut back, 0 bases at V and 5 bases at J, with 13 bases in the middle. CDR3 DNA sequence: TGTGCCAGCAGCGTAGTTGAGGACCCCAGAGATACGCAGTATTTT. Amino acid sequence: CASSVVEDPRDTQYF.

The V and J genes are TRBV6-6 and TRBJ2-7; unclear D gene. Germline V gene data show CDR1 as MNHNY and CDR2 as SVGAGI (reference sequence). This CDR3 contains 12 residues. V dropped 6 bases and J dropped 6 bases, with 12 bases sitting between them. In DNA form, the CDR3 reads TGTGCCAGCAGGTTAGGATTGGGCGAGCAGTACTTC. This encodes CASRLGLGEQYF.

This rearrangement joins TRBV28 to TRBJ2-2; D is uncertain. Germline V CDR1 and CDR2: MDHEN, SYDVKM. V lost 2 bases to trimming and J lost 2 bases, with 9 bases between them. CDR3 size: 15 residues. The CDR3 here is CASSLPMINTGELFF. The CDR3 bases are TGTGCCAGCAGTTTACCGATGATTAACACCGGGGAGCTGTTTTTT.

The chain has TRBV18 and TRBJ2-7, with TRBD2 matching 14 bases. The CDR3 totals 15 residues. Germline CDR1 reads KGHSH; CDR2 reads LQKENI. Germline trimming cut 5 bases from V and 3 bases from J; bases unmatched to any gene: 3. CDR3 coding DNA: TGTGCCAGCTCAGAGACTAGCGGGGGGGACTACGAGCAGTACTTC. It yields the protein CASSETSGGDYEQYF.

This rearrangement joins TRBV5-5 to TRBJ1-2; 10 nucleotides align to TRBD1. Unmatched junction bases numbered 12, after V lost 4 bases and J lost 3 bases. Germline V gene data show CDR1 as SGHKS and CDR2 as YYEKEE (reference sequence). The CDR3 is 17 amino acids. In DNA form, the CDR3 reads TGTGCCAGCAGCACCCGGGACAGGGGATCGAGAGACTATGGCTACACCTTC. Amino acid sequence: CASSTRDRGSRDYGYTF.

The V and J genes are TRBV6-6 and TRBJ2-7; 13 positions match TRBD2. The CDR3 totals 14 residues. Trimming took 10 bases from V and 0 from J; bases not matched to a gene: 3. Germline CDR1 is MNHNY and CDR2 is SVGAGI (reference sequence). As DNA, the CDR3 is TGTGCCATTCGGACTAGCGGGAGCTCCTACGAGCAGTACTTC. This sequence encodes CAIRTSGSSYEQYF.

The CDR3: CASSNTGGNQPQHF. As DNA, the CDR3 is TGTGCCAGTAGTAACACAGGGGGCAATCAGCCCCAGCATTTT. The chain recombines TRBV19 with TRBJ1-5; 7 bases match TRBD1. The junction had 2 bases not matched to a gene; V was cut back by 4 bases and J by 2 bases. From germline, CDR1 is LNHDA and CDR2 SQIVND (reference sequence). The CDR3 extends over 14 amino acids.

V usage is TRBV7-9 and J usage is TRBJ2-7; D is undetermined. Between the trimmed V and J ends, which lost 4 bases and 2 bases, there was a span of 12 bases. Germline V gene data show CDR1 as SEHNR and CDR2 as FQNEAQ (reference sequence). This CDR3 is built from 14 residues. The DNA for the CDR3 is TGTGCCAGCAGCTCGTATAACGGAGCCTACGAGCAGTACTTC. Its protein product is CASSSYNGAYEQYF.

As regards this clone: The same CDR3 is also encoded by other DNA sequences in this sample. The genes are TRBV9 and TRBJ2-5; 8 bases are shared with TRBD2. The CDR3 runs 14 residues. The V segment lost 4 bases and the J segment 2 bases; nucleotides outside the gene matches: 4. In germline, CDR1 is SGDLS, CDR2 YYNGEE. The CDR3: CASSPTSGQETQYF. As DNA, the CDR3 is TGTGCCAGCAGCCCTACTAGCGGACAAGAGACCCAGTACTTC. Variable domain in full (rest from reference TRBV9 and TRBJ2-5): DSGVTQTPKHLITATGQRVTLRCSPRSGDLSVYWYQQSLDQGLQFLIQYYNGEERAKGNILERFSAQQFPDLHSELNLSSLELGDSALYFCASSPTSGQETQYFGPGTRLLVL.

This chain joins TRBV28 and TRBJ2-1, with D uncertain. Germline V gene sequence: CDR1 MDHEN, CDR2 SYDVKM. The CDR3 sequence is 16 residues long. Trimming took off 5 bases at V and 1 base at J, with 15 bases between the two ends. The CDR3 DNA is TGTGCCAGCAGTACCGGCCAGGTAGGGTCCTACAATGAGCAGTTCTTC. Amino acid sequence: CASSTGQVGSYNEQFF.

This chain connects TRBV7-9 to TRBJ2-5; TRBD2 aligns across 8 bases. The CDR3 is 16 residues long. Unmatched junction bases numbered 6, after V lost 0 bases and J lost 3 bases. Germline V gene data show CDR1 as SEHNR and CDR2 as FQNEAQ (reference sequence). CDR3 nucleotide sequence: TGTGCCAGCAGCTTAGCGGGGGGACTAGGGGAAGAGACCCAGTACTTC. Translating gives CASSLAGGLGEETQYF. The full variable domain, its missing parts supplied by reference TRBV7-9 and TRBJ2-5, is DTGVSQNPRHKITKRGQNVTFRCDPISEHNRLYWYRQTLGQGPEFLTYFQNEAQLEKSRLLSDRFSAERPKGSFSTLEIQRTEQGDSAMYLCASSLAGGLGEETQYFGPGTRLLVL.

With regard to this clone: At the DNA level, this CDR3 is encoded by other sequences in the same sample as well. The chain couples TRBV27 to TRBJ1-1, with a possible D match to TRBD1 (5 bases). CDR1 is MNHEY and CDR2 is SMNVEV in the germline V gene (reference sequence). The CDR3 extends over 12 amino acids. Trimming left V 2 bases short and J 5 bases short, with 6 bases between. Here the CDR3 DNA reads TGTGCCAGCAGTTTACGGGGGACTGAAGCTTTCTTT. Amino acid sequence: CASSLRGTEAFF.

The V gene is TRBV28, the J gene TRBJ1-4, with 10 bases fitting TRBD1. V shed 2 bases, J shed 2 bases, and the junction held 11 bases outside the gene matches. CDR3 size: 19 residues. In germline, CDR1 is MDHEN, CDR2 SYDVKM. The CDR3 reads CASSLGGTGASGTNEKLFF. As DNA, the CDR3 is TGTGCCAGCAGTTTAGGGGGGACAGGGGCCTCGGGGACTAATGAAAAACTGTTTTTT.

This chain uses TRBV15 with TRBJ2-7; possibly TRBD1 for D (7 bases). V lost 5 bases and J lost 9, with 23 bases in between. This CDR3 is built from 15 residues. Per germline, CDR1 LNHNV and CDR2 YYDKDF (reference sequence). CDR3 nucleotides: TGTGCCACCAGCGTAGACAGGGCCCCGCGACTAGTGCAGTACTTC. Translating gives CATSVDRAPRLVQYF.

V and J are TRBV7-2 and TRBJ1-2, with unresolved D. Germline V CDR1 and CDR2: SGHTA, FQGNSA. The CDR3 is made up of 10 amino acids. The V end was cut by 1 base, the J end by 7 bases, with 1 base between. The CDR3 sequence: CASSLGGYTF. Written as DNA, the CDR3 is TGTGCCAGCAGCTTAGGTGGCTACACCTTC.

V and J are TRBV2 and TRBJ2-7; no firm D call. The CDR3 sequence is 16 residues long. The germline CDR1 and CDR2 sequences are SNHLY and FYNNEI. V gave up 5 bases and J gave up 0 bases, with 17 bases separating them. The CDR3 region is CASSLLDRRGSYEQYF. The CDR3 DNA is TGTGCCAGCAGTTTGTTAGATAGGCGCGGCTCCTACGAGCAGTACTTC.

The chain carries TRBV6-6 and TRBJ1-1; 7 nucleotides agree with TRBD1. The CDR3 is 13 residues long. The germline V gene has CDR1 MNHNY and CDR2 SVGAGI (reference sequence). J was trimmed by 4 bases and V by 6 bases; bases with no gene match: 5. The CDR3 protein is CASSPGGSTEAFF. The CDR3 bases are TGTGCCAGCAGCCCAGGGGGTAGCACTGAAGCTTTCTTT.

The chain combines TRBV27 with TRBJ2-7; D call uncertain. Trimming pared 3 bases from V and 6 bases from J, leaving 12 bases between. The CDR3 is made up of 13 amino acids. The V gene's germline CDR1 is MNHEY and CDR2 SMNVEV (reference sequence). DNA of the CDR3: TGTGCCAGCAGTTTCTCCGGGTCGGTCGAGCAGTACTTC. Translated, it gives CASSFSGSVEQYF.

This chain uses TRBV29-1 with TRBJ1-1; 7 bases match TRBD1. CDR3 size: 18 residues. J was trimmed by 1 base and V by 6 bases; bases with no gene match: 20. CDR1 and CDR2 from the germline V gene are SQVTM and ANQGSEA. The CDR3 loop reads CSVSYTGTETMGNTEAFF. In DNA form, the CDR3 reads TGCAGCGTCAGCTACACCGGGACAGAAACCATGGGGAACACTGAAGCTTTCTTT.